The T cell receptor beta chain described here comes from a study of cytomegalovirus exposure and HLA in healthy donors. Across the study: Within an early data release were 80 million to 90 million unique TCRs drawn from HLA-typed donors. General observations from the study: In a later analysis, donors in an Asian-associated ancestry cluster reportedly had fewer N-insertions in productive TCRs than the cohort mean. A link between a missense DCLRE1C variant and TCR beta V- and J-gene trimming emerged from a later analysis.

As regards this clone: Its antigen is not identified.

The primer mix had 60 Vbeta and 13 Jbeta primers. This table comes from immunoSEQ multiplex PCR, and its TCRdb copy is limited to in-frame clones, with some not included. Of under 250,000 clones in the sample, 82% are singletons; the top ten hold 6%. The CDR3 covers 15 residues. The germline gives CDR1 SNHLY, CDR2 FYNNEI. V was clipped by 7 bases and J by 4 bases; unmatched bases: 12. The donors gave bone marrow, and they were healthy. The V gene is TRBV2, the J gene TRBJ2-5; 7 positions match TRBD2. The sample comprised PBMCs. This sequence originates from a man aged 40-55 years in good health and CMV-seropositive. The CDR3 bases are TGTGCCAGCAATTCTTGGGGAGGGCCCGTAGAGACCCAGTACTTC. Its translation: CASNSWGGPVETQYF.